One sample yielded the 2 T cell receptor beta chains listed below, sequenced in a study of T cell changes during pregnancy in multiple sclerosis. Repertoires were generated with immunoSEQ multiplex PCR, while TCRdb's copy carries only in-frame clones and drops some. The sample contains about 47,000 clones, 70% to 90% of which appear only once. The sequencing here drew on peripheral blood, taken in the first trimester of pregnancy. These receptors were collected from a female donor with multiple sclerosis, enrolled in a pregnancy study.

This clone was found once. The V and J genes are TRBV6-5 and TRBJ2-7; 8 positions agree with TRBD1. The CDR3 sequence is 13 residues long. From germline, CDR1 is MNHEY and CDR2 SVGAGI. V gave up 6 bases and J gave up 1 base; unmatched junction bases: 2. The chain's CDR3 is CASRGTGSYEQYF. For the CDR3, the DNA is TGTGCCAGCAGGGGGACAGGTTCCTACGAGCAGTACTTC.

This clone came up a few times. The chain is built from TRBV27 and TRBJ2-7, with 9 bases matching TRBD1. V was pared by 6 bases and J by 5 bases, with 5 bases of the junction left unmatched. The CDR3 is made up of 13 amino acids. CDR1 and CDR2 from the germline V gene are MNHEY and SMNVEV (reference sequence). The CDR3 DNA follows: TGTGCCAGCAGATGGACAGGGGAGGACGAGCAGTACTTC. Amino acids: CASRWTGEDEQYF.